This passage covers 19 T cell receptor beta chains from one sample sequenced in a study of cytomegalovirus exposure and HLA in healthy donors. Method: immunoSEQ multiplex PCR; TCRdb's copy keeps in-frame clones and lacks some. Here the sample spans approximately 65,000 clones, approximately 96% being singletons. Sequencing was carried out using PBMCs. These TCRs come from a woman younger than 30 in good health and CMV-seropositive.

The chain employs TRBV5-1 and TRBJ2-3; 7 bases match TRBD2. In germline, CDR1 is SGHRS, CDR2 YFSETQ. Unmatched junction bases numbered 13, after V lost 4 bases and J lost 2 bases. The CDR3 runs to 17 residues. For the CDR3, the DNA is TGCGCCAGCAGCGCGTCGTTACTAGCGCAGTTCACAGATACGCAGTATTTT. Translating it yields CASSASLLAQFTDTQYF.

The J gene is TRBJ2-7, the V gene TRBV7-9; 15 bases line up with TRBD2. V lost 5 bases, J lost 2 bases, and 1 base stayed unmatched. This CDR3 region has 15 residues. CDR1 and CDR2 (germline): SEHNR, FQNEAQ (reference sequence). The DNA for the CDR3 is TGTGCCAGCAGCCGGACTAGCGGGAGGGCCTACGAGCAGTACTTC. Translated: CASSRTSGRAYEQYF.

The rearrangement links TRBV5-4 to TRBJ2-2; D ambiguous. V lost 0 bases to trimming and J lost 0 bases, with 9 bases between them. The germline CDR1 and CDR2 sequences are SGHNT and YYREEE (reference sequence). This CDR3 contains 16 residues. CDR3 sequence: CASSLGSSPNTGELFF. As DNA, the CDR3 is TGTGCCAGCAGCTTGGGTAGTAGTCCGAACACCGGGGAGCTGTTTTTT.

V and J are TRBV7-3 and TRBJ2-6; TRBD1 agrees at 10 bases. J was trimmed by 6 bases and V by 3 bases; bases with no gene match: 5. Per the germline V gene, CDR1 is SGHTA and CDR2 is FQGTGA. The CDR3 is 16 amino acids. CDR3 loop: CASSLAGTGVANVLTF. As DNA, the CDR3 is TGTGCCAGCAGCTTGGCGGGGACAGGGGTGGCCAACGTCCTGACTTTC.

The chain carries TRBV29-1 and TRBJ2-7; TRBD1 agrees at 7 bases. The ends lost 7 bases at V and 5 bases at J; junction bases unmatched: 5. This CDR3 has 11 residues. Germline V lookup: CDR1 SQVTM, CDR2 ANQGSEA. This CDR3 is CSGNRGHEQYF. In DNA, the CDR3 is TGCAGCGGAAACAGGGGCCACGAGCAGTACTTC.

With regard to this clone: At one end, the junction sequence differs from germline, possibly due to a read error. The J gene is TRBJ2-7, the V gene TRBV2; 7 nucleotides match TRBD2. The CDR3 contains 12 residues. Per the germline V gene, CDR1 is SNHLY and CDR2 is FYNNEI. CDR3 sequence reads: CASSEGGSRHNF. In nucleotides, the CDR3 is TGTGCCAGCAGTGAAGGCGGGAGTAGGCATAACTTC. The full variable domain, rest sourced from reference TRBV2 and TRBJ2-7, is EPEVTQTPSHQVTQMGQEVILRCVPISNHLYFYWYRQILGQKVEFLVSFYNNEISEKSEIFDDQFSVERPDGSNFTLKIRSTKLEDSAMYFCASSEGGSRHNFGPGTRLTVT.

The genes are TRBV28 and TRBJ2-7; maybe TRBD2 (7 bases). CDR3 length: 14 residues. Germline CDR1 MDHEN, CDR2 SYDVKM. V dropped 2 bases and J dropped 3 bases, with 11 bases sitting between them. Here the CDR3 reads CASSLRGAGYEQYF. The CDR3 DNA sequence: TGTGCCAGCAGTTTACGGGGGGCTGGCTACGAGCAGTACTTC.

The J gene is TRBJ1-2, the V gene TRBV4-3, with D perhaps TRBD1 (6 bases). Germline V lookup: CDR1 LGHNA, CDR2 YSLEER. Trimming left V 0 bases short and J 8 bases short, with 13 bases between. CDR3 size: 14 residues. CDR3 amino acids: CASSQDRRGRGYTF. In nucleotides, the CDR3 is TGCGCCAGCAGCCAAGACCGGCGGGGGCGGGGCTACACCTTC.

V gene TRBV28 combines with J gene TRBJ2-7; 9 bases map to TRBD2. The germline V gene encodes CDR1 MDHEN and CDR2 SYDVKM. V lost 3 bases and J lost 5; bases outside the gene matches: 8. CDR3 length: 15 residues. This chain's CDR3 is CASSFNYAGGDEQYF. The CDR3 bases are TGTGCCAGCAGTTTTAATTATGCGGGGGGGGACGAGCAGTACTTC.

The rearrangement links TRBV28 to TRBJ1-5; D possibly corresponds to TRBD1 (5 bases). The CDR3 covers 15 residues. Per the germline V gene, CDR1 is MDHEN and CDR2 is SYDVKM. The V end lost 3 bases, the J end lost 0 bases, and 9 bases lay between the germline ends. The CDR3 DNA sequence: TGTGCCAGCAGTTTTAGGGGCGTTAGCAATCAGCCCCAGCATTTT. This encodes CASSFRGVSNQPQHF.

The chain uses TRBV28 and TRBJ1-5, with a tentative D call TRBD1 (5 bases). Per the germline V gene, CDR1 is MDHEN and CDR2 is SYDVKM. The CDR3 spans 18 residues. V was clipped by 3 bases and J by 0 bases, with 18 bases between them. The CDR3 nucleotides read TGTGCCAGCAGTTTTTCAACAAACAGGCTAAATAGCAATCAGCCCCAGCATTTT. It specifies CASSFSTNRLNSNQPQHF.

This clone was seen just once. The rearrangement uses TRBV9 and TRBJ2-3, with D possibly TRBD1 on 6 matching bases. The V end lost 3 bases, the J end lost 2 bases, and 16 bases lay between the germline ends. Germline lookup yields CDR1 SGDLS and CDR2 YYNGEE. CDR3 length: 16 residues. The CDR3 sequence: CASSGLGAGITDTQYF. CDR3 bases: TGTGCCAGCAGCGGGTTGGGGGCGGGCATCACAGATACGCAGTATTTT.

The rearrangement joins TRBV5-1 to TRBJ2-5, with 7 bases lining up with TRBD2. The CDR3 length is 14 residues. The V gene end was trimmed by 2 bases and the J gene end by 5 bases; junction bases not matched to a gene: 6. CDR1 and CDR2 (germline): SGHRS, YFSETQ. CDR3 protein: CASSFSGLSETQYF. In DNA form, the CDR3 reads TGCGCCAGCAGCTTTAGCGGGTTGTCGGAGACCCAGTACTTC. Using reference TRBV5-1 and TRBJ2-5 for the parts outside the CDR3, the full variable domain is KAGVTQTPRYLIKTRGQQVTLSCSPISGHRSVSWYQQTPGQGLQFLFEYFSETQRNKGNFPGRFSGRQFSNSRSEMNVSTLELGDSALYLCASSFSGLSETQYFGPGTRLLVL.

The CDR3 loop is CASSLPGLDTQYF. The DNA of the CDR3 is TGTGCCAGCAGTTTGCCAGGGTTAGATACGCAGTATTTT. V and J are TRBV28 and TRBJ2-3, with D possibly TRBD1 on 5 matching bases. Trimming stripped 3 bases from V and 5 bases from J, with 9 bases between. The CDR3 spans 13 residues. The germline V gene has CDR1 MDHEN and CDR2 SYDVKM.

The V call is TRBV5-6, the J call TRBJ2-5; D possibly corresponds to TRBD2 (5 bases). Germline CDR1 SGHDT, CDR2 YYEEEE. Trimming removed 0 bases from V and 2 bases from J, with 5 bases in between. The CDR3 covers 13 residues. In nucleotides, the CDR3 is TGTGCCAGCAGCTTGGGCGGGCAAGAGACCCAGTACTTC. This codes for CASSLGGQETQYF.

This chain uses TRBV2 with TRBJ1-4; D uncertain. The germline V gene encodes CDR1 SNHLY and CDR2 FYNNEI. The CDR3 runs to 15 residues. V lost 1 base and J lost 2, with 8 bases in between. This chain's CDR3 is CASSEGALTNEKLFF. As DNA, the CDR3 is TGTGCCAGCAGTGAAGGGGCACTTACTAATGAAAAACTGTTTTTT.

The CDR3 sequence: CASFNRGGYEQYF. DNA for the CDR3: TGTGCCAGCTTTAACAGGGGAGGCTACGAGCAGTACTTC. The chain couples TRBV28 to TRBJ2-5; TRBD1 is a possible D gene (7 bases). Gene TRBJ2-7 matches the end of the DNA better, so the J call may be wrong. CDR3 length: 13 residues. Germline lookup yields CDR1 MDHEN and CDR2 SYDVKM.

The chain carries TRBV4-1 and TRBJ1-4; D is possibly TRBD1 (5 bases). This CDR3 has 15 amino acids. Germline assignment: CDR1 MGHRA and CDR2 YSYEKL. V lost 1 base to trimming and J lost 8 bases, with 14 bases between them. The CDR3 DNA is TGCGCCAGCAGCCAAGGAACAGGCGAGTGGGAAAAACTGTTTTTT. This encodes CASSQGTGEWEKLFF.

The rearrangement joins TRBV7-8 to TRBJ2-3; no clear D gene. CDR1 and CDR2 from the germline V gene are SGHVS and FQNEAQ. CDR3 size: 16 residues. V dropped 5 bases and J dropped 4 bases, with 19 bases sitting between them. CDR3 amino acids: CASSPLASLGADTQYF. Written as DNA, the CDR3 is TGTGCCAGCAGCCCCTTGGCCAGTTTGGGCGCAGATACGCAGTATTTT.